The 31 T cell receptor beta chains below were found in one sample sequenced in a study of T cells in women clearing cervical HPV infection. This table comes from immunoSEQ multiplex PCR, and its TCRdb copy is limited to in-frame clones, with some not included. The sample totals around 33,000 clones. Sequenced sample: blood buffy coat. The source of these receptors is a woman aged 18 to 69 with a cervical HPV16 infection that either progressed to CIN3+ or cleared (not recorded which).

The chain's CDR3 is CASSEALPTQNIQYF. The covered CDR3 bases are TGTGCCAGCAGTGAAGCCCTTCCTACTCAAAACATT. The gene calls are TRBV2 and TRBJ2-4; no reliable D call. The missing CDR3 end, 3 residues past where the read stops, is filled in from the germline J gene. The CDR3 loop spans 15 amino acids. Germline CDR1 is SNHLY and CDR2 is FYNNEI. V shed 0 bases and J shed 5 bases, with 11 bases lying between them.

Regarding this clone: The read finishes 3 residues shy of the CDR3 end, and the germline J gene is used to complete it. The chain employs TRBV6-2 or TRBV6-3 and TRBJ1-1, with 8 bases matching TRBD1. The germline gives CDR1 MNHEY, CDR2 SVGEGT. The length of the CDR3 is 12 residues. Partial CDR3 DNA: TGTGCCAGCAGTCAAACAGGGGGGGCA. Translating it yields CASSQTGGA. The CDR3, in full, reads CASSQTGGAAFF.

In regard to this clone: The read halts 3 residues ahead of the CDR3 end, with the missing end drawn from the germline J gene. The J gene is TRBJ2-7, the V gene TRBV11-2, with D perhaps matching TRBD1 (6 bases). There are 15 residues in the CDR3. Per germline, CDR1 SGHAT and CDR2 FQNNGV. Trimming took off 0 bases at V and 5 bases at J, with 14 bases between the two ends. The DNA read from the CDR3 is TGTGCCAGCAGCTTAGAGGGCCGGCAGGGGCACGAG. It codes for CASSLEGRQGHE. The full CDR3 protein reads CASSLEGRQGHEQYF.

Turning to this clone: The read ends 3 residues early relative to the CDR3; the germline J gene fills the gap. V is TRBV28 and J is TRBJ2-7, with TRBD2 matching 11 bases. CDR3 length: 20 residues. From germline, CDR1 is MDHEN and CDR2 SYDVKM. Trimming took 2 bases from V and 0 from J; bases not matched to a gene: 15. Incomplete CDR3 DNA: TGTGCCAGCAGTTTAGAAGGACTAGCGGGCACGTCCACTCTCTCCTACGAG. This gives the protein CASSLEGLAGTSTLSYE. Given in full, the CDR3 is CASSLEGLAGTSTLSYEQYF.

Comment on this clone: The read terminates 3 residues ahead of where the CDR3 ends, so the germline J gene completes it. V and J are TRBV2 and TRBJ2-2, with D possibly TRBD1 on 5 matching bases. Germline V gene sequence: CDR1 SNHLY, CDR2 FYNNEI. The CDR3 sequence is 16 residues long. CDR3 in amino acids: CASSELRLSGANVLFF. The covered CDR3 bases are TGTGCCAGCAGTGAATTGCGGCTCTCTGGGGCCAACGTG.

About this clone: The CDR3 end lies 3 residues beyond the end of the read and is filled in from the germline J gene. This sequence joins TRBV19 and TRBJ1-2; TRBD1 matches 7 bases. V lost 7 bases, J lost 4 bases, and 15 bases stayed unmatched. There are 16 residues in the CDR3. Per the germline V gene, CDR1 is LNHDA and CDR2 is SQIVND (reference sequence). CDR3 amino acids: CASIPAPGTVPYGYTF. The sequenced CDR3 bases are TGTGCCAGTATTCCAGCCCCGGGGACAGTTCCCTATGGC.

Concerning this clone: The read ends 3 residues before the CDR3 terminus; that terminus is restored from the germline J gene. The V gene is TRBV5-6, the J gene TRBJ2-3; 8 bases line up with TRBD2. The CDR3 runs to 14 residues. The V and J ends lost 4 bases and 3 bases, in that order; junction bases with no gene match: 4. CDR1 is SGHDT, CDR2 YYEEEE, per germline. CDR3 in amino acids: CASSRLARTDTQYF. The CDR3 DNA, read in part, is TGTGCCAGCAGCCGACTAGCGAGAACAGATACG.

With respect to this clone: Sequencing ends 3 residues short of the CDR3 end; the germline J gene provides the rest. The chain has TRBV5-4 and TRBJ1-1; D gene unclear. This CDR3 spans 11 amino acids. Trimming left V 0 bases short and J 6 bases short, with 3 bases between. Germline assignment: CDR1 SGHNT and CDR2 YYREEE (reference sequence). The DNA read from the CDR3 is TGTGCCAGCAGCTTGGCGGCTGAA. Translated: CASSLAAE. The entire CDR3 sequence reads CASSLAAEAFF.

With regard to this clone: The read comes to an end 3 residues before the CDR3 does, leaving the germline J gene to fill in the end. This rearrangement joins TRBV7-9 to TRBJ1-1, with TRBD1 matching 8 bases. The germline CDR1 and CDR2 sequences are SEHNR and FQNEAQ (reference sequence). Trimming cost V 0 bases and J 4 bases; bases outside gene matches: 4. There are 15 residues in the CDR3. Here the CDR3 reads CASSLATGTGTEAFF. CDR3 bases read: TGTGCCAGCAGCTTAGCCACCGGGACAGGCACTGAA.

About this clone: The CDR3 is cut off 3 residues early in the read; its end comes from the germline J gene. The genes are TRBV14 and TRBJ2-2, with TRBD1 matching 7 bases. This CDR3 is 17 amino acids long. The germline gives CDR1 SGHDN, CDR2 FVKESK. J lost 3 bases, V lost 0 bases, and 7 bases had no gene match. CDR3 DNA, as far as it was read: TGTGCCAGCAGCCAAGATCTTGGACAGGTGTACACCGGGGAG. It specifies CASSQDLGQVYTGE. The full CDR3 protein reads CASSQDLGQVYTGELFF.

A note on this clone: Sequencing ends 3 residues short of the CDR3 end; the germline J gene provides the rest. The J gene is TRBJ2-7, the V gene TRBV3-1 (or the pseudogene TRBV3-2); 10 nucleotides line up with TRBD2. V shed 6 bases, J shed 0 bases, and the junction held 8 bases outside the gene matches. Per germline, CDR1 LGHDT and CDR2 YNNKEL (reference sequence). This CDR3 has 16 residues. The sequenced part of the CDR3 DNA is TGTGCCAGCAGGCAGCTAGCGGGGGAAAGCTCCTACGAG. Residues: CASRQLAGESSYE. The whole CDR3 region reads CASRQLAGESSYEQYF.

As regards this clone: Read coverage stops 3 residues before the CDR3 terminus; the germline J gene supplies the remainder. This rearrangement joins TRBV18 to TRBJ2-5, with TRBD2 matching 11 bases. Trimming removed 0 bases from V and 2 bases from J; junction bases left unmatched: 2. CDR3 length: 16 residues. Germline lookup yields CDR1 KGHSH and CDR2 LQKENI. CDR3 amino acids: CASSPPRLAGQETQYF. The part of the CDR3 DNA that was read is TGTGCCAGCTCACCACCGAGACTAGCGGGGCAAGAGACC. Full variable domain (outside the CDR3, taken from reference TRBV18 and TRBJ2-5): NAGVMQNPRHLVRRRGQEARLRCSPMKGHSHVYWYRQLPEEGLKFMVYLQKENIIDESGMPKERFSAEFPKEGPSILRIQQVVRGDSAAYFCASSPPRLAGQETQYFGPGTRLLVL.

A note on this clone: With the read ending 3 residues before the CDR3 end, the germline J gene is used to fill in that end. This chain uses TRBV20-1 with TRBJ2-7; 10 bases are a match to TRBD2. Germline V gives CDR1 DFQATT, CDR2 SNEGSKA (reference sequence). The CDR3 length is 15 residues. The junction had 9 bases not matched to a gene; V was cut back by 6 bases and J by 1 base. This CDR3 is CSANLAGDSSYEQYF. CDR3 bases read: TGCAGTGCAAATCTAGCGGGAGACTCTTCCTACGAG.

As for this clone: The sequenced fragment ends 3 residues before the CDR3 boundary, so the rest is inferred from the germline J gene. J is TRBJ1-1 and V is TRBV30; the D is unclear. The CDR3 is 13 amino acids. Germline-derived CDR1 and CDR2 are GTSNPN and SVGIG (reference sequence). CDR3 DNA, as far as it was read: TGTGCCTGGAGTGCCCGAGGCTCAGATACG. Translating gives CAWSARGSDT. The CDR3 in its entirety is CAWSARGSDTAFF. The whole variable domain, remainder taken from reference TRBV30 and TRBJ1-1, is SQTIHQWPATLVQPVGSPLSLECTVEGTSNPNLYWYRQAAGRGLQLLFYSVGIGQISSEVPQNLSASRPQDRQFILSSKKLLLSDSGFYLCAWSARGSDTAFFGQGTRLTVV.

A word on this clone: The CDR3 is cut off 3 residues early in the read; its end comes from the germline J gene. The rearrangement joins TRBV20-1 to TRBJ2-2, with D perhaps matching TRBD2 (5 bases). This CDR3 region has 15 residues. The germline gives CDR1 DFQATT, CDR2 SNEGSKA (reference sequence). Trimming left V 6 bases short and J 3 bases short, with 17 bases between. Here the CDR3 reads CSALPEDFHTGELFF. The part of the CDR3 DNA that was read is TGCAGTGCCCTACCAGAGGACTTCCACACCGGGGAG.

In regard to this clone: The CDR3 end is not reached by the read, which stops 3 residues before it; the germline J gene fills it in. The rearrangement links TRBV29-1 to TRBJ2-7, with TRBD2 identical over 7 bases. Germline CDR1 is SQVTM and CDR2 is ANQGSEA. The CDR3 contains 13 residues. Losses at the gene ends were 6 bases for V and 2 bases for J; bases not matched to a gene: 7. The CDR3 DNA, read in part, is TGCAGCGTGGGGGGGGTTTCCGCCTACGAG. It specifies CSVGGVSAYE. In full, the CDR3 is CSVGGVSAYEQYF.

Remarks on this clone: The missing CDR3 end, 3 residues past where the read stops, is filled in from the germline J gene. The chain couples TRBV2 to TRBJ2-6, with 8 bases fitting TRBD1. V was pared by 6 bases and J by 1 base, with 5 bases of the junction left unmatched. Looked up from germline, CDR1 is SNHLY and CDR2 is FYNNEI. The CDR3 extends over 16 amino acids. The CDR3 spells CASSRDRLSGANVLTF. Partial CDR3 DNA: TGTGCCAGCAGCCGGGACAGGCTATCTGGGGCCAACGTC.

On this clone itself: Read data end 3 residues before the CDR3 end; the end is taken from the germline J gene. The gene calls are TRBV14 and TRBJ2-3, with 8 positions matching TRBD2. The J segment lost 5 bases and the V segment lost 4 bases, leaving 11 bases of the junction unmatched. This CDR3 region has 16 residues. From germline, CDR1 is SGHDN and CDR2 FVKESK. The CDR3 reads CASSPGTRVARDTQYF. The sequenced part of the CDR3 DNA is TGTGCCAGCAGCCCCGGGACTAGGGTAGCAAGAGATACG.

Details on this clone: Read coverage stops 3 residues before the CDR3 terminus; the germline J gene supplies the remainder. The chain employs TRBV7-8 and TRBJ2-7; tentatively, D is TRBD1 (6 bases). The CDR3 spans 16 residues. V lost 3 bases to trimming and J lost 1 base, with 16 bases between them. Germline V lookup: CDR1 SGHVS, CDR2 FQNEAQ. The CDR3 loop reads CASSFPVQGGSYEQYF. The sequenced CDR3 bases are TGTGCCAGCAGCTTCCCGGTACAGGGCGGTTCCTACGAG.

Comment on this clone: From the germline J gene comes the end of the CDR3, since the read stops 3 residues before it. V is TRBV6-1 and J is TRBJ2-3; possibly TRBD1 or TRBD2 for D (7 bases each). This CDR3 region has 15 residues. Looked up from germline, CDR1 is MNHNS and CDR2 is SASEGT. The germline V and J ends were trimmed by 3 bases and 3 bases, with 13 bases remaining between them. CDR3 bases read: TGTGCCAGCAGTGATCCAGCGGGACAGACAGATACG. It yields the protein CASSDPAGQTDT. The whole CDR3 sequence is CASSDPAGQTDTQYF.

The covered CDR3 bases are TGTGCCAGCTCACCCCGAACAGTAGCGGGAGGGCAGGGCAATGAG. Its protein is CASSPRTVAGGQGNE. The CDR3 reads in full as CASSPRTVAGGQGNEAFF. The chain links TRBV18 to TRBJ1-1, with D possibly matching TRBD1 (5 bases). The CDR3 extends 3 residues past the end of the read, so its final part is completed from the germline J gene. The CDR3 is 18 residues long. Germline V gene data show CDR1 as KGHSH and CDR2 as LQKENI.

Comment on this clone: The observed sequence ends 3 residues before the CDR3 terminus, with the missing tail filled in from the germline J gene. The chain joins TRBV11-2 to TRBJ2-1; D ambiguous. The CDR3 covers 11 residues. Per germline, CDR1 SGHAT and CDR2 FQNNGV. Deletions cut 3 bases from V and 7 bases from J, with 4 bases between. CDR3 DNA (partial): TGTGCCAGCAGCTTCATGAATGAG. Translation: CASSFMNE. The full CDR3 reads CASSFMNEQFF.

As for this clone: The CDR3 is cut off 3 residues early in the read; its end comes from the germline J gene. J is TRBJ2-3 and V is TRBV30; 10 positions match TRBD2. CDR1 and CDR2 (germline): GTSNPN, SVGIG (reference sequence). The CDR3 spans 17 residues. V shed 1 base and J 1 base; nucleotides not matched to a gene: 8. The CDR3 loop reads CAWSAAGGVWGTDTQYF. The DNA read from the CDR3 is TGTGCCTGGAGTGCAGCGGGAGGGGTATGGGGCACAGATACG.

In the case of this clone: The junction departs from the called germline gene at one end, perhaps through a read error. The CDR3 end falls 3 residues outside the read, so it is completed with the germline J gene. The chain couples TRBV2 to TRBJ1-5; 7 nucleotides align to TRBD1. The CDR3 spans 14 residues. Per the germline V gene, CDR1 is SNHLY and CDR2 is FYNNEI. The CDR3 DNA, read in part, is TGTGCCAGCAGGGAGGGACAGATGAATCGGCCC. Its translation: CASREGQMNRP. The full CDR3 is CASREGQMNRPQHF.

Details on this clone: The CDR3 goes on 3 residues after the read ends, and that part is filled in from the germline J gene. The chain recombines TRBV7-2 with TRBJ2-3; tentatively, D is TRBD2 (6 bases). Germline lookup yields CDR1 SGHTA and CDR2 FQGNSA. The CDR3 is 15 amino acids. V lost 1 base and J 0 bases, leaving 8 bases between the germline ends. CDR3 protein: CASSLGSGSTDTQYF. CDR3 DNA (partial): TGTGCCAGCAGCTTAGGGAGCGGGAGCACAGATACG.

Regarding this clone: The read ends 3 residues before the CDR3 terminus; that terminus is restored from the germline J gene. The V and J genes are TRBV11-3 and TRBJ2-7, with D tentatively TRBD1 (6 bases). The CDR3 is 15 amino acids. V lost 5 bases and J lost 2, with 16 bases in between. Germline-derived CDR1 and CDR2 are SGHNT and YENEEA. The DNA read from the CDR3 is TGTGCCAGCAGCCGCCACTCACAGGGACCCTACGAG. Its protein is CASSRHSQGPYE. The entire CDR3 reads CASSRHSQGPYEQYF.

Notes on this clone: The CDR3 end lies 3 residues beyond the end of the read and is filled in from the germline J gene. V gene TRBV6-2 or TRBV6-3 combines with J gene TRBJ2-1; no reliable D call. This CDR3 spans 16 amino acids. V lost 5 bases to trimming and J lost 4 bases, with 18 bases between them. Germline lookup yields CDR1 MNHEY and CDR2 SVGEGT. The part of the CDR3 DNA that was read is TGTGCCAGCAGTCCACCCCTACTTGACATTTACAATGAG. This gives the protein CASSPPLLDIYNE. In full, the CDR3 is CASSPPLLDIYNEQFF.

The sequenced CDR3 bases are TGTGCCAGCAGCACGACGGCGGGGGAGACC. Its translation is CASSTTAGET. The full CDR3 is CASSTTAGETQYF. The chain is built from TRBV7-3 and TRBJ2-5, with a possible D match to TRBD2 (6 bases). With the read ending 3 residues before the CDR3 end, the germline J gene is used to fill in that end. Deletions cut 5 bases from V and 5 bases from J, with 12 bases between. CDR3 size: 13 residues. Germline CDR1 reads SGHTA; CDR2 reads FQGTGA. Variable domain in full (rest from reference TRBV7-3 and TRBJ2-5): GAGVSQTPSNKVTEKGKYVELRCDPISGHTALYWYRQSLGQGPEFLIYFQGTGAADDSGLPNDRFFAVRPEGSVSTLKIQRTERGDSAVYLCASSTTAGETQYFGPGTRLLVL.

In the case of this clone: The read halts 3 residues ahead of the CDR3 end, with the missing end drawn from the germline J gene. V gene TRBV5-1 combines with J gene TRBJ1-2, with D unresolved. Germline CDR1 SGHRS, CDR2 YFSETQ. The CDR3 has 15 amino acids. Deletions cut 2 bases from V and 1 base from J, with 12 bases between. The CDR3 bases that were read are TGCGCCAGCAGCTTATTGGCAGGCCGTAACTATGGC. This translates into CASSLLAGRNYG. The whole CDR3 sequence reads CASSLLAGRNYGYTF.

Comment on this clone: The CDR3 is cut off 3 residues early in the read; its end comes from the germline J gene. The V and J genes are TRBV19 and TRBJ1-2, with D uncertain. The CDR3 is made up of 16 amino acids. Germline CDR1 LNHDA, CDR2 SQIVND (reference sequence). This chain's CDR3 is CASKVSGTGKDYDYTF. The part of the CDR3 DNA that was read is TGTGCCAGTAAAGTTTCTGGAACTGGCAAAGACTACGAC.

Concerning this clone: The CDR3 extends 3 residues past the end of the read, so its final part is completed from the germline J gene. This chain joins TRBV20-1 and TRBJ2-7; 9 positions match TRBD1. CDR3 length: 14 amino acids. The trim removed 1 base at V and 3 bases at J, leaving 4 bases unmatched. Per germline, CDR1 DFQATT and CDR2 SNEGSKA (reference sequence). CDR3 residues: CSARAGTGIYEQYF. The CDR3 DNA, read in part, is TGCAGTGCTAGAGCCGGGACAGGGATCTACGAG.